A single T cell receptor (beta chain) is shown here with its context. This clone was detected only a few times. Its cognate antigen has yet to be identified. The sample holds no much larger clone one base away, and base qualities are not on file. The immunoSEQ Assay, a bias-controlled multiplex PCR, was used to amplify TCRbeta CDR3 regions from genomic DNA. Per the source publication's procedure: Nucleated cell counts per sample were estimated from amplification of reference gene primers within the assay. Sequence reads were collapsed and filtered to measure the absolute abundance of every unique TCRbeta CDR3 rearrangement. For each sample, productive Simpson clonality was calculated by taking the square root of Simpson's diversity index across productive rearrangements. The immuneACCESS repertoire file appears here via TCRdb, limited to in-frame rearrangements. These files lack a portion of the clones; in checked studies, under half of the deficit traces to unresolved V genes, and the cause of the others is not known. The V and J calls and the clone size are those of that table, but D and trimming were determined from the DNA. The sample profile shows roughly 250,000 clones; roughly 87% of them were found once. Together, the top ten hold just over 7% of the sample.

These data are taken from a study of blood T cell repertoires in COVID-19 (dated by TCRdb to 2020 to 2022). With respect to the entire study: Samples from collaborators originated in the United States, Italy and Spain and spanned both the acute and convalescent phases of COVID-19. A de-identified subject ID, COVID-19 status, age in years and sex were almost always included in the sample metadata. The repertoires were made available in a free public database intended to serve as a resource for research on the immune response to SARS-CoV-2. The prospective study material was composed of cDNA or gDNA derived from T cells, B-cell-depleted T cells, or PBMCs. Where available, HLA class I and class II types were obtained from metadata supplied by the sample provider rather than from assay-based typing. Samples came from the ongoing ImmuneRACE study (first 160 participants) plus 1,254 subjects from 6 global collaborators. Subjects who had been exposed to COVID-19, were actively infected with it, or had recovered from it provided the deeply sampled blood TCRbeta repertoires that made up the dataset. What the research found in general, with its limitations: How much clinical and demographic metadata was included differed by source and by participant, and the metadata was provided uncurated.

Samples from volunteer blood donors who had recovered from COVID-19 were contributed by a second Seattle source. Collaborating institutions collected whole blood in K2EDTA tubes following their own protocols. For TCRbeta analysis, collaborators shipped samples in one of three forms: frozen whole blood, isolated PBMCs, or DNA extracted from either of those sample types. The CDR3 runs 13 amino acids, cysteine and phenylalanine included. Left in the record is the CDR3 DNA by itself, 39 bases read in frame from the first base. Via the germline V gene, CDR1 is SGHVS and CDR2 FQNEAQ. Deletion took 4 bases off V and 2 bases off J, with a span of 8 bases between the germline ends.

The sequence was collected from a man aged 60 to 69 who had recovered from COVID-19. Rearrangement joined TRBV7-8 to TRBJ1-1; possibly the D gene is TRBD1, per 6 matching bases. The sequenced material came from peripheral blood. The CDR3 here reads CASSSGVNTEAFF. The bases read TGTGCCAGCAGCTCAGGGGTTAACACTGAAGCTTTCTTT.